Each of the 15 T cell receptor beta chains below was sequenced from the same sample in a study of T-cell reconstitution after alpha-beta-depleted transplantation in children. The authors prepared the TCRbeta library with unique molecular identifiers. TCRdb called the PCR reads again in MiXCR, with one record for every CDR3 protein. The data contain just over 950,000 distinct CDR3 sequences, about 31% of them singletons. Source: PBMCs, mostly from graft donor cells, taken 360 days after TCRalphabeta/CD19-depleted stem cell transplant. These receptors came from a boy in the first two years of life who had a stem cell transplant for SCID, so the T cells may come from the graft donor.

The chain links TRBV3-1 to TRBJ2-5; 7 positions match TRBD2. The V segment lost 4 bases and the J segment 5 bases; nucleotides outside the gene matches: 10. This CDR3 comprises 15 residues. CDR1 is LGHDT and CDR2 is YNNKEL in the germline V gene (reference sequence). The CDR3 DNA follows: TGTGCCAGCAGCCCCGGACTAGTTGGGATGGAGACCCAGTACTTC. As protein: CASSPGLVGMETQYF.

This clonotype was observed a handful of times. V gene TRBV7-8 combines with J gene TRBJ2-3; D unclear. The V end was cut by 5 bases, the J end by 2 bases, with 17 bases between. This CDR3 spans 16 amino acids. CDR1 SGHVS and CDR2 FQNEAQ come from the germline V gene. The CDR3 bases are TGTGCCAGCAGCCGAAATGGGTGGGCCACCACAGATACGCAGTATTTT. Its translation is CASSRNGWATTDTQYF.

The V and J genes are TRBV2 and TRBJ1-1; weak D call: TRBD1 (6 bases). Between the trimmed V and J ends, which lost 6 bases and 7 bases, there was a span of 15 bases. CDR1 is SNHLY and CDR2 is FYNNEI in the germline V gene. The CDR3 loop spans 13 amino acids. In DNA, the CDR3 is TGTGCCAGCAGCCCAGGGGATTGGGGTGAAGCTTTCTTT. It translates to CASSPGDWGEAFF.

This clonotype was picked up a small number of times. The chain is built from TRBV4-2 and TRBJ2-7, with a possible D match to TRBD2 (6 bases). The CDR3 has 15 amino acids. Germline lookup yields CDR1 LGHNA and CDR2 YNFKEQ. Trimming took off 3 bases at V and 2 bases at J, with 14 bases between the two ends. The CDR3 reads CASSQRVGGTYEQYF. DNA for the CDR3: TGTGCCAGCAGCCAGAGGGTCGGGGGAACCTACGAGCAGTACTTC.

The chain has TRBV12-3 or TRBV12-4 and TRBJ2-3; TRBD2 is a possible D gene (5 bases). Between the trimmed V and J ends, which lost 3 bases and 6 bases, there was a span of 19 bases. This CDR3 region has 16 residues. The CDR3 region has the DNA TGTGCCAGCAGTTTGATTTCCCTGGACTTCCTTGATACGCAGTATTTT. Its protein product is CASSLISLDFLDTQYF.

The V and J genes are TRBV28 and TRBJ2-1, with 7 bases matching TRBD2. V lost 5 bases and J lost 2; bases outside the gene matches: 12. The germline V gene encodes CDR1 MDHEN and CDR2 SYDVKM. The CDR3 consists of 17 residues. The CDR3, as DNA: TGTGCCAGCAGTACGTTAGCGGGCTTGAGTCCCTACAATGAGCAGTTCTTC. Its protein is CASSTLAGLSPYNEQFF.

This CDR3 is CSVPGEVGANVLTF. The CDR3 DNA is TGCAGCGTCCCCGGAGAAGTTGGGGCCAACGTCCTGACTTTC. The gene calls are TRBV29-1 and TRBJ2-6; D unclear. This CDR3 comprises 14 residues. Trimming took 6 bases from V and 3 from J, leaving 12 bases between them. Germline V CDR1 and CDR2: SQVTM, ANQGSEA. The entire variable domain, with the rest obtained from reference TRBV29-1 and TRBJ2-6, is as follows: SAVISQKPSRDICQRGTSLTIQCQVDSQVTMMFWYRQQPGQSLTLIATANQGSEATYESGFVIDKFPISRPNLTFSTLTVSNMSPEDSSIYLCSVPGEVGANVLTFGAGSRLTVL.

This clonotype was counted between two and nine times. This rearrangement joins TRBV29-1 to TRBJ1-3, with no clear D. V dropped 1 base and J dropped 2 bases, with 6 bases sitting between them. Germline V gene data show CDR1 as SQVTM and CDR2 as ANQGSEA. The CDR3 runs 13 residues. The CDR3 DNA reads TGCAGCGTTGAAGTCTTGCCTGGAAACACCATATATTTT. Its protein product is CSVEVLPGNTIYF.

V gene TRBV6-1 combines with J gene TRBJ1-1, with 7 bases that match TRBD1. V trimming: 5 bases; J trimming: 0 bases; junction bases outside the gene matches: 12. The CDR3 runs 17 residues. Germline CDR1 MNHNS, CDR2 SASEGT. The CDR3 loop reads CASSRQGSFLLNTEAFF. The CDR3 region has the DNA TGTGCCAGCAGTCGACAGGGTAGTTTCCTCCTGAACACTGAAGCTTTCTTT.

The CDR3 is CASTLDGGSTDTQYF. CDR3 coding DNA: TGTGCCAGCACCCTGGACGGAGGAAGCACAGATACGCAGTATTTT. The chain recombines TRBV12-3 or TRBV12-4 with TRBJ2-3, with D perhaps TRBD2 (5 bases). With 7 bases removed from V and 0 bases from J, the gap between germline ends came to 14 bases. The CDR3 consists of 15 residues.

This clonotype was seen more than once but under ten times. This rearrangement joins TRBV25-1 to TRBJ2-3; no definite D call. CDR1 and CDR2 from the germline V gene are MGHDK and SYGVNS. This CDR3 has 13 residues. V lost 2 bases and J 2 bases, leaving 5 bases between the germline ends. The CDR3 spells CASSEQPTDTQYF. CDR3 nucleotide sequence: TGTGCCAGCAGTGAACAGCCCACAGATACGCAGTATTTT. Complete variable domain (other parts from reference TRBV25-1 and TRBJ2-3): EADIYQTPRYLVIGTGKKITLECSQTMGHDKMYWYQQDPGMELHLIHYSYGVNSTEKGDLSSESTVSRIRTEHFPLTLESARPSHTSQYLCASSEQPTDTQYFGPGTRLTVL.

V usage is TRBV29-1 and J usage is TRBJ1-1, with a tentative D call TRBD1 (6 bases). The CDR3 length is 12 residues. Trimming stripped 6 bases from V and 2 bases from J, with 10 bases between. CDR1 is SQVTM, CDR2 ANQGSEA, per germline. The CDR3 nucleotides are TGCAGCGTCCGCAGGGGAAACACTGAAGCTTTCTTT. Protein: CSVRRGNTEAFF.

The chain combines TRBV15 with TRBJ2-3; 7 nucleotides align to TRBD2. The ends lost 2 bases at V and 0 bases at J; junction bases unmatched: 5. This CDR3 is built from 16 residues. Germline V gives CDR1 LNHNV, CDR2 YYDKDF (reference sequence). The CDR3 DNA follows: TGTGCCACCAGCAGATGGAGCGGGAAAAGCACAGATACGCAGTATTTT. It translates to CATSRWSGKSTDTQYF.

The V gene is TRBV7-7, the J gene TRBJ2-2; tentative D call: TRBD2 (5 bases). CDR3 length: 16 amino acids. Germline V CDR1 and CDR2: SSHAT, FNYEAQ (reference sequence). V was clipped by 4 bases and J by 7 bases, with 19 bases between them. The CDR3 loop is CASSSELVSSVGELFF. CDR3 DNA sequence: TGTGCCAGCAGCTCGGAACTAGTATCGTCCGTCGGGGAGCTGTTTTTT. The whole variable domain, remainder taken from reference TRBV7-7 and TRBJ2-2, is GAGVSQSPRYKVTKRGQDVTLRCDPISSHATLYWYQQALGQGPEFLTYFNYEAQPDKSGLPSDRFSAERPEGSISTLTIQRTEQRDSAMYRCASSSELVSSVGELFFGEGSRLTVL.

The chain has TRBV12-3 or TRBV12-4 and TRBJ1-1; D not resolved. The CDR3 consists of 16 residues. Trimming removed 3 bases at V and 1 base at J, with 15 bases between. The CDR3 DNA follows: TGTGCCAGCAGTTTTGAGCTAGGCACGACGAACACTGAAGCTTTCTTT. Protein: CASSFELGTTNTEAFF.